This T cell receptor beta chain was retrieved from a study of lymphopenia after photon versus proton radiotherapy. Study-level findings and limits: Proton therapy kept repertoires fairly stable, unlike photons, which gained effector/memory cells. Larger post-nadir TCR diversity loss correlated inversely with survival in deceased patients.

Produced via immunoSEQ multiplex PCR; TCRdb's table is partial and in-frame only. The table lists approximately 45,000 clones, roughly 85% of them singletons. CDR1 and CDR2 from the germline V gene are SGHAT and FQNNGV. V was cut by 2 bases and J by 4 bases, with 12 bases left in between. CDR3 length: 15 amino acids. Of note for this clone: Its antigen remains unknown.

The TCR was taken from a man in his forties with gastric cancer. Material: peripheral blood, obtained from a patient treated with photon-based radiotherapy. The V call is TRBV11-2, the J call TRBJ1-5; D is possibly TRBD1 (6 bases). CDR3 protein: CASSLSGTPNQPQHF. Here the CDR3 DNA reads TGTGCCAGCAGCTTATCCGGGACACCGAATCAGCCCCAGCATTTT.